Reported below is one T cell receptor beta chain. This clonotype appeared many times. Its binding antigen is unknown. No base qualities exist here, and no much larger clone lies one base off it. The data originate from a study of T-cell reconstitution after alpha-beta-depleted transplantation in children (dated by TCRdb to about 2016). Regarding the complete study: T-cell immune reconstitution after TCRalphabeta/CD19-depleted allogeneic hematopoietic cell transplantation in children was quantitatively tracked in the study by means of TCR repertoire profiling.

Library creation used PCR. TCRdb names Illumina HiSeq 2500 as the instrument used. To normalize quantification of the TCRbeta repertoire, the TCR libraries were built with molecular barcoding that relied on unique molecular identifiers. TCRdb ran its own pipeline on the public reads, namely fastp trimming at Q25 and MiXCR clone calling, and kept in-frame beta chains. Each CDR3 protein gets just one entry, which takes the most common genes and DNA from the rows behind it. The sample includes 200,000 to 250,000 distinct CDR3 sequences, with around 10% observed a single time. 5% to 7% of the sample rests with the top ten. CDR1 and CDR2 (SGHRS, YFSETQ) derive from the germline V gene. The CDR3 has 14 amino acids, counting the end cysteine and phenylalanine. This entry keeps only the CDR3 DNA: 42 bases, framed from base 1. The V end loses 0 bases and the J end loses 4 bases, and a stretch of 10 bases separates them.

The sample was PBMCs from the stem cell graft donor, taken from the stem cell graft. The TCR originated in a human donor who donated a stem cell graft to a child with acute lymphoblastic leukemia. The receptor chain draws on TRBV5-1 and TRBJ1-1; the D gene is perhaps TRBD1, from 5 matching bases. The CDR3 here reads CASSLEGSGTEAFF. The bases are TGCGCCAGCAGCTTGGAGGGGAGCGGCACTGAAGCTTTCTTT.